These 30 T cell receptor beta chains originate from one sample sequenced in a study of blood T cell repertoires in COVID-19 (dated by TCRdb to 2020 to 2022). Receptor amplification or capture employed the immunoSEQ multiplex PCR assay. The immuneACCESS repertoire file appears here via TCRdb, limited to in-frame rearrangements. These files lack a portion of the clones; in checked studies, under half of the deficit traces to unresolved V genes, and the cause of the others is not known. A total of some 140,000 clones appear in this sample, about 90% of them only once. Under 3% of the sample belongs to the ten largest clones. The material sequenced was peripheral blood. Every receptor here comes from a man aged 50 to 59 with active COVID-19.

V gene TRBV12-3 or TRBV12-4 combines with J gene TRBJ1-1; D may be TRBD1 (6 bases). V was trimmed by 5 bases and J by 4 bases, leaving 11 bases between them. The CDR3 extends over 13 amino acids. The CDR3 nucleotides are TGTGCCAGCAGTGGAACAGGGCTCACTGAAGCTTTCTTT. Amino acid sequence: CASSGTGLTEAFF.

The chain recombines TRBV7-2 with TRBJ1-1; no firm D call. Trimming left V 3 bases short and J 1 base short, with 9 bases between. Germline V lookup: CDR1 SGHTA, CDR2 FQGNSA. This CDR3 has 14 residues. Here the CDR3 DNA reads TGTGCCAGCAGCTTTGAAGGGAGGAACACTGAAGCTTTCTTT. It encodes CASSFEGRNTEAFF.

V is TRBV6-5 and J is TRBJ2-1; TRBD1 aligns across 9 bases. The germline gives CDR1 MNHEY, CDR2 SVGAGI. J was trimmed by 8 bases and V by 6 bases; bases with no gene match: 11. The CDR3 length is 15 residues. The CDR3 here is CASRQPGTGLDEQFF. CDR3 in DNA: TGTGCCAGCAGACAGCCCGGGACAGGGCTGGATGAGCAGTTCTTC.

This chain uses TRBV4-2 with TRBJ1-2; no reliable D call. The CDR3 sequence is 13 residues long. Germline V gives CDR1 LGHNA, CDR2 YNFKEQ. V shed 0 bases and J shed 8 bases, with 10 bases lying between them. In DNA, the CDR3 is TGTGCCAGCAGCCAAGATTCAAGAGAAGGCTACACCTTC. It codes for CASSQDSREGYTF.

The genes are TRBV21-1 and TRBJ2-5; no check of the table's D call, TRBD1, against the DNA was made. TRBV21-1 is a pseudogene segment. CDR3 length equals 12 residues. CDR3 nucleotides: TGTGCCAGGACAGGGGGGGAAGAGACCCAGTACTTC. This gives the protein CARTGGEETQYF.

This clone occurred once. The genes are TRBV6-5 and TRBJ1-2; D remains unclear. Germline-derived CDR1 and CDR2 are MNHEY and SVGAGI. Trimming removed 6 bases at V and 5 bases at J, with 13 bases between. The CDR3 has 13 amino acids. The CDR3 DNA sequence: TGTGCCAGCAGCCCCCAAAGAGAGTATGGCTACACCTTC. Translated, it gives CASSPQREYGYTF.

This clone has a handful of counts. The chain is built from TRBV6-1 and TRBJ2-7; a weak D match, TRBD2 (6 bases). The ends were cut back, 1 base at V and 7 bases at J, with 8 bases in the middle. The CDR3 spans 12 residues. Per germline, CDR1 MNHNS and CDR2 SASEGT. The CDR3 DNA reads TGTGCCAGCAGTGAAGTAGGACTAGAGCAGTACTTC. It yields the protein CASSEVGLEQYF.

The chain carries TRBV2 and TRBJ1-1; 8 positions match TRBD1. This CDR3 comprises 15 residues. J was trimmed by 0 bases and V by 8 bases; bases with no gene match: 8. Germline lookup yields CDR1 SNHLY and CDR2 FYNNEI. Here the CDR3 DNA reads TGTGCCAGCCTCCTTTACAGGGGGGTGAACACTGAAGCTTTCTTT. As protein: CASLLYRGVNTEAFF.

The V and J genes are TRBV3-1 (or the pseudogene TRBV3-2) and TRBJ1-2; D perhaps matches TRBD1 (5 bases). Trimming stripped 4 bases from V and 2 bases from J, with 11 bases between. CDR3 size: 14 residues. Germline V gene data show CDR1 as LGHDT and CDR2 as YNNKEL (reference sequence). CDR3 region: CASSPWEGNYGYTF. CDR3 sequence (DNA): TGTGCCAGCAGCCCTTGGGAGGGGAACTATGGCTACACCTTC.

This sequence joins TRBV18 and TRBJ1-6; perhaps TRBD1 as D (5 bases). The CDR3 is made up of 15 amino acids. V lost 3 bases to trimming and J lost 6 bases, with 12 bases between them. From germline, CDR1 is KGHSH and CDR2 LQKENI. The CDR3 region is CASSPQQVFNSPLHF. CDR3 bases: TGTGCCAGCTCACCTCAACAGGTTTTTAATTCACCCCTCCACTTT.

The J gene is TRBJ1-2, the V gene TRBV18; D is undetermined. The CDR3 runs 13 residues. V shed 3 bases and J shed 8 bases, with 13 bases lying between them. CDR1 is KGHSH, CDR2 LQKENI, per germline. CDR3 sequence reads: CASSPSPFLGYTF. The CDR3 nucleotides read TGTGCCAGCTCACCGAGCCCATTTCTGGGCTACACCTTC.

The chain has TRBV7-9 and TRBJ2-1; possible D gene TRBD2, 6 bases. Germline values: CDR1 SEHNR, CDR2 FQNEAQ (reference sequence). The CDR3 sequence is 14 residues long. Trimming cost V 6 bases and J 7 bases, with 16 bases left between them. The CDR3, as DNA: TGTGCCAGCAGGGCAGGGTCCGGAGGGAATGAGCAGTTCTTC. Its protein product is CASRAGSGGNEQFF.

The V and J genes are TRBV3-1 (or the pseudogene TRBV3-2) and TRBJ1-6; perhaps TRBD1 as D (6 bases). V lost 5 bases to trimming and J lost 8 bases, with 13 bases between them. Germline loops: CDR1 LGHDT, CDR2 YNNKEL (reference sequence). This CDR3 is 14 amino acids long. CDR3 residues: CASSDTGSYSPLHF. CDR3 in DNA: TGTGCCAGCAGCGACACAGGGTCTTATTCACCCCTCCACTTT.

The rearrangement uses TRBV5-1 and TRBJ1-1; D is undetermined. The germline CDR1 and CDR2 sequences are SGHRS and YFSETQ. This CDR3 is built from 14 residues. Trimming pared 0 bases from V and 1 base from J, leaving 7 bases between. CDR3 protein: CASSLGLPNTEAFF. CDR3 nucleotide sequence: TGCGCCAGCAGCTTGGGACTCCCGAACACTGAAGCTTTCTTT.

The gene calls are TRBV4-3 and TRBJ2-7; 9 bases align to TRBD1. Germline V gives CDR1 LGHNA, CDR2 YSLEER. The V segment lost 1 base and the J segment 4 bases; nucleotides outside the gene matches: 8. The CDR3 has 16 residues. The CDR3 sequence: CASSQALGQGNYEQYF. The CDR3 DNA sequence: TGCGCCAGCAGCCAAGCTCTAGGACAGGGGAATTACGAGCAGTACTTC.

Points on this clone: The junction differs from germline at one of its ends, possibly a read error. The gene calls are TRBV2 and TRBJ2-2, with 8 bases aligning to TRBD1. This CDR3 is built from 15 residues. The V gene's germline CDR1 is SNHLY and CDR2 FYNNEI. The CDR3 protein is CASREATGGTGELFF. The CDR3 bases are TGTGCCAGCAGGGAAGCTACAGGGGGCACCGGGGAGCTGTTTTTT.

This rearrangement joins TRBV19 to TRBJ1-4; no clear D. Per germline, CDR1 LNHDA and CDR2 SQIVND (reference sequence). CDR3 length: 14 residues. V lost 5 bases to trimming and J lost 7 bases, with 14 bases between them. CDR3 DNA: TGTGCCAGTAGTGACGGCGGCTTAGGTGAAAAACTGTTTTTT. This encodes CASSDGGLGEKLFF.

J is TRBJ2-7 and V is TRBV7-5; the table assigns TRBD2, which was not confirmed against the DNA. TRBV7-5 counts as a pseudogene. The CDR3 consists of 14 residues. CDR3 sequence reads: CARSLGLAGYEQYF. For the CDR3, the DNA is TGTGCCAGAAGCTTGGGACTAGCGGGCTACGAGCAGTACTTC.

V usage is TRBV7-9 and J usage is TRBJ1-5, with 7 bases aligning to TRBD1. The germline V gene has CDR1 SEHNR and CDR2 FQNEAQ (reference sequence). V gave up 5 bases and J gave up 5 bases; unmatched junction bases: 6. This CDR3 comprises 14 residues. CDR3 loop: CASSPITGDQPQHF. The CDR3 nucleotides read TGTGCCAGCAGCCCGATAACAGGGGATCAGCCCCAGCATTTT.

The chain carries TRBV6-6 and TRBJ1-5, with D perhaps TRBD1 (6 bases). Between the trimmed V and J ends, which lost 0 bases and 6 bases, there was a span of 15 bases. The CDR3 is made up of 16 amino acids. Germline loops: CDR1 MNHNY, CDR2 SVGAGI (reference sequence). The CDR3, as DNA: TGTGCCAGCAGTTACTCACGGGACACGCAGGGTCAGCCCCAGCATTTT. Encoded protein: CASSYSRDTQGQPQHF.

The genes are TRBV12-5 and TRBJ2-7; 8 nucleotides align to TRBD1. The germline CDR1 and CDR2 sequences are LGHNT and FRNRAP. This CDR3 comprises 13 residues. J lost 4 bases, V lost 6 bases, and 5 bases had no gene match. CDR3 residues: CASGRDRGYEQYF. CDR3 DNA sequence: TGTGCTAGTGGCAGAGACAGGGGTTACGAGCAGTACTTC.

This chain connects TRBV6-2 or TRBV6-3 to TRBJ1-4, with 9 positions matching TRBD1. The CDR3 spans 17 residues. Losses at the gene ends were 6 bases for V and 2 bases for J; bases not matched to a gene: 10. Germline V gene lookup returns CDR1 MNHEY and CDR2 SVGEGT. This CDR3 is CASRPRDREGTNEKLFF. In DNA form, the CDR3 reads TGTGCCAGCAGACCTCGGGACAGGGAGGGGACTAATGAAAAACTGTTTTTT.

Of note for this clone: One end of the junction varies from germline; a read error may be responsible. The rearrangement uses TRBV7-7 and TRBJ2-1, with 9 bases aligning to TRBD2. CDR3 length equals 15 residues. Per the germline V gene, CDR1 is SSHAT and CDR2 is FNYEAQ (reference sequence). The CDR3, as DNA: TGTGCTAGCAGCCAATATTCGCGGGGGGGTAATGAGCAGTTCTTC. This translates into CASSQYSRGGNEQFF. The full variable domain, with the rest looked up from reference TRBV7-7 and TRBJ2-1, is GAGVSQSPRYKVTKRGQDVTLRCDPISSHATLYWYQQALGQGPEFLTYFNYEAQPDKSGLPSDRFSAERPEGSISTLTIQRTEQRDSAMYRCASSQYSRGGNEQFFGPGTRLTVL.

The chain employs TRBV6-2 or TRBV6-3 and TRBJ2-1; D gene uncertain. The CDR3 totals 15 residues. Trimming cost V 6 bases and J 4 bases, with 16 bases left between them. Per germline, CDR1 MNHEY and CDR2 SVGEGT. For the CDR3, the DNA is TGTGCCAGCAGCTCCACTAAGTCCCCTTACAATGAGCAGTTCTTC. This translates into CASSSTKSPYNEQFF.

The V call is TRBV18, the J call TRBJ1-3, with unresolved D. The CDR3 is made up of 14 amino acids. V lost 5 bases to trimming and J lost 0 bases, with 8 bases between them. Germline V gene data show CDR1 as KGHSH and CDR2 as LQKENI. The CDR3 DNA reads TGTGCCAGCTCAGCAGGCTCCTCTGGAAACACCATATATTTT. This encodes CASSAGSSGNTIYF.

The chain recombines TRBV12-3 or TRBV12-4 with TRBJ1-6, with 7 bases fitting TRBD1. Trimming took 5 bases from V and 13 from J; bases not matched to a gene: 8. The CDR3 is made up of 13 amino acids. CDR3 region: CASSPGDSRPLHF. The CDR3 nucleotides read TGTGCCAGCAGTCCAGGGGACAGTCGGCCCCTCCACTTT.

This rearrangement joins TRBV3-1 (or the pseudogene TRBV3-2) to TRBJ2-3, with D perhaps TRBD2 (6 bases). This CDR3 contains 16 residues. V was pared by 2 bases and J by 1 base, with 13 bases between. In germline, CDR1 is LGHDT, CDR2 YNNKEL (reference sequence). The CDR3 nucleotides are TGTGCCAGCAGCCAACTTCGGGTAGCGGGCACAGATACGCAGTATTTT. Amino acids: CASSQLRVAGTDTQYF.

The rearrangement uses TRBV21-1 and TRBJ2-1; no DNA check was done on the table's D call, TRBD2. TRBV21-1 is noted as a pseudogene. The CDR3 runs to 11 residues. CDR3: CARLEYNEQFF. The CDR3 DNA is TGTGCCAGGCTTGAGTACAATGAGCAGTTCTTC.

The chain couples TRBV7-2 to TRBJ2-1, with TRBD2 matching over 8 bases. CDR3 length: 15 amino acids. Germline V gives CDR1 SGHTA, CDR2 FQGNSA. The V gene end was trimmed by 7 bases and the J gene end by 2 bases; junction bases not matched to a gene: 7. CDR3 sequence (DNA): TGTGCCAGCACCGCGGGGGGCGGACCCTACAATGAGCAGTTCTTC. Translation gives CASTAGGGPYNEQFF. Drawing the rest from reference TRBV7-2 and TRBJ2-1, the complete variable domain is GAGVSQSPSNKVTEKGKDVELRCDPISGHTALYWYRQSLGQGLEFLIYFQGNSAPDKSGLPSDRFSAERTGGSVSTLTIQRTQQEDSAVYLCASTAGGGPYNEQFFGPGTRLTVL.

Remarks on this clone: This specimen includes other DNA sequences encoding the same CDR3. The CDR3 spells CASSPDRNYGYTF. The CDR3, as DNA: TGTGCCAGCAGTCCTGACAGAAATTATGGCTACACCTTC. The chain couples TRBV7-2 to TRBJ1-2; TRBD1 might be the D (5 bases). The CDR3 has 13 amino acids. With 6 bases removed from V and 5 bases from J, the gap between germline ends came to 13 bases. The V gene's germline CDR1 is SGHTA and CDR2 FQGNSA.